The 14 T cell receptor beta chains reported below all come from one sample, sequenced in a study of glioma-infiltrating T cells. TCR alpha and beta CDR3 regions were amplified from RNA using iRepertoire nested multiplex PCR. TCRdb ran MiXCR on the multiplex PCR reads and lists one entry per CDR3 protein. The profile shows 15,000 to 20,000 distinct CDR3 sequences, 58% of them singletons. Sample: glioma tissue, nonneoplastic brain tissue, or PBMCs (not recorded which). Every receptor here comes from a human donor with low-grade glioma or glioblastoma, undergoing nonglioma brain surgery, or in good health (not recorded which).

Notes on this clonotype: A junction end diverges from the germline sequence, so it may reflect a read error. The V call is TRBV6-6, the J call TRBJ2-7; 9 bases map to TRBD2. Germline assignment: CDR1 MNHNY and CDR2 SVGAGI (reference sequence). This CDR3 is 13 amino acids long. Here the CDR3 DNA reads TGTGCCATCCGTCTAGCGGGAACCTATGAGCAGTACTTC. The encoded protein is CAIRLAGTYEQYF.

V and J are TRBV6-4 and TRBJ2-5; TRBD1 might be the D (6 bases). The CDR3 sequence is 13 residues long. The V end was cut by 8 bases, the J end by 0 bases, with 10 bases between. Germline assignment: CDR1 MRHNA and CDR2 SNTAGT. The CDR3 spells CASDTGYQETQYF. The CDR3 region has the DNA TGTGCCAGCGATACAGGGTACCAAGAGACCCAGTACTTC.

This rearrangement joins TRBV30 to TRBJ1-3; D uncertain. This CDR3 comprises 12 residues. Trimming pared 6 bases from V and 5 bases from J, leaving 11 bases between. Per the germline V gene, CDR1 is GTSNPN and CDR2 is SVGIG (reference sequence). CDR3 protein: CACDAARNTIYF. The CDR3 DNA follows: TGTGCCTGCGATGCCGCTCGAAACACCATATATTTT.

The chain links TRBV28 to TRBJ2-7; D unclear. The CDR3 totals 13 residues. Trimming cost V 8 bases and J 0 bases, with 11 bases left between them. Germline-derived CDR1 and CDR2 are MDHEN and SYDVKM. This chain's CDR3 is CASRTSSSYEQYF. The DNA for the CDR3 is TGTGCCAGCCGGACGTCCAGCTCCTACGAGCAGTACTTC.

This clonotype came up a few times. V gene TRBV27 combines with J gene TRBJ2-5; D is undetermined. Germline V gene lookup returns CDR1 MNHEY and CDR2 SMNVEV (reference sequence). V was cut by 6 bases and J by 5 bases, with 13 bases left in between. CDR3 length equals 13 residues. CDR3: CASSSFSWETQYF. CDR3 coding DNA: TGTGCCAGCAGCTCATTCTCTTGGGAGACCCAGTACTTC.

The genes are TRBV7-2 and TRBJ2-3; possibly TRBD1 for D (6 bases). Germline V lookup: CDR1 SGHTA, CDR2 FQGNSA. The V end was cut by 4 bases, the J end by 0 bases, with 20 bases between. This CDR3 spans 18 amino acids. The CDR3 sequence: CASSSWPPGTRSTDTQYF. The CDR3 region has the DNA TGTGCCAGCAGCTCCTGGCCCCCCGGGACAAGAAGCACAGATACGCAGTATTTT.

The chain uses TRBV7-9 and TRBJ2-1; 11 nucleotides agree with TRBD2. This CDR3 spans 14 amino acids. V lost 11 bases and J lost 8; bases outside the gene matches: 11. Germline V CDR1 and CDR2: SEHNR, FQNEAQ (reference sequence). In nucleotides, the CDR3 is TGTGCCCTCTCGCCGGGACTAGCGGTTGATGAGCAGTTCTTC. Its protein product is CALSPGLAVDEQFF.

V usage is TRBV14 and J usage is TRBJ2-5; tentative D call: TRBD1 (6 bases). Trimming stripped 0 bases from V and 6 bases from J, with 11 bases between. CDR3 length: 14 residues. Germline-derived CDR1 and CDR2 are SGHDN and FVKESK. The CDR3 DNA reads as TGTGCCAGCAGCCAAGAAAACAGGGCGAAGACCCAGTACTTC. Its translation is CASSQENRAKTQYF.

V and J are TRBV7-2 and TRBJ2-3, with 16 bases that match TRBD2. V lost 3 bases, J lost 5 bases, and 8 bases stayed unmatched. The CDR3 loop spans 18 amino acids. The V gene's germline CDR1 is SGHTA and CDR2 FQGNSA. CDR3 coding DNA: TGTGCCAGCAGCTTGGGACTAGCGGGGGGGCGAGTTCAAGATACGCAGTATTTT. Its translation is CASSLGLAGGRVQDTQYF. Variable domain in full (rest from reference TRBV7-2 and TRBJ2-3): GAGVSQSPSNKVTEKGKDVELRCDPISGHTALYWYRQSLGQGLEFLIYFQGNSAPDKSGLPSDRFSAERTGGSVSTLTIQRTQQEDSAVYLCASSLGLAGGRVQDTQYFGPGTRLTVL.

The chain recombines TRBV6-2 or TRBV6-3 with TRBJ1-5; D unclear. V lost 6 bases and J lost 5, with 11 bases in between. Germline V CDR1 and CDR2: MNHEY, SVGEGT. The CDR3 sequence is 13 residues long. As DNA, the CDR3 is TGTGCCAGCAGCTATATCCCTTATCAGCCCCAGCATTTT. Amino acids: CASSYIPYQPQHF.

This clonotype was observed once. This clone may be a read error of a much larger clone one base away. The chain is built from TRBV7-9 and TRBJ2-7; 10 nucleotides match TRBD1. The CDR3 covers 16 residues. Germline V gene lookup returns CDR1 SEHNR and CDR2 FQNEAQ (reference sequence). V gave up 5 bases and J gave up 5 bases; unmatched junction bases: 12. The CDR3 here is CASSPTTGGGENEQYF. For the CDR3, the DNA is TGTGCCAGCAGCCCTACGACAGGGGGCGGCGAAAACGAGCAGTACTTC.

This clonotype showed up just once. This chain joins TRBV20-1 and TRBJ1-5; no clear D gene. The CDR3 consists of 13 residues. V lost 2 bases and J 4 bases, leaving 9 bases between the germline ends. CDR1 and CDR2 (germline): DFQATT, SNEGSKA (reference sequence). The CDR3 DNA sequence: TGCAGTGCTAGACCCTGGGAAAATCAGCCCCAGCATTTT. Translated: CSARPWENQPQHF.

V and J are TRBV20-1 and TRBJ2-5; tentative D call: TRBD1 (6 bases). Germline assignment: CDR1 DFQATT and CDR2 SNEGSKA (reference sequence). Between the trimmed V and J ends, which lost 3 bases and 1 base, there was a span of 12 bases. The length of the CDR3 is 14 residues. CDR3 coding DNA: TGCAGTGCTAGCCCCCGGACAGCCCAAGAGACCCAGTACTTC. Protein: CSASPRTAQETQYF.

The V call is TRBV7-9, the J call TRBJ2-7; 9 bases align to TRBD1. The CDR3 totals 16 residues. The V gene's germline CDR1 is SEHNR and CDR2 FQNEAQ (reference sequence). V shed 5 bases, J shed 1 base, and the junction held 9 bases outside the gene matches. This CDR3 is CASSLLTGGPSYEQYF. The CDR3 DNA sequence: TGTGCCAGCAGCCTACTAACAGGGGGCCCTTCCTACGAGCAGTACTTC.